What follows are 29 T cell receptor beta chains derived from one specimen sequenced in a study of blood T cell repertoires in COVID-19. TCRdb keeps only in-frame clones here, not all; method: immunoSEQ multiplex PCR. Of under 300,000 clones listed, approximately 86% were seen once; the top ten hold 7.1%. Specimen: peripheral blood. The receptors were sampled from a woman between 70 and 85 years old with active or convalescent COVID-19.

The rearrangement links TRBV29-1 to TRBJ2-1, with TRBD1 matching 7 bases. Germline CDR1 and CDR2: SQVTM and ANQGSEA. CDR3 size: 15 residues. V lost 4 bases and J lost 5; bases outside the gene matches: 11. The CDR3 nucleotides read TGCAGCGTTGGGTATACAGGGGTAGGAGACAATGAGCAGTTCTTC. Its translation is CSVGYTGVGDNEQFF.

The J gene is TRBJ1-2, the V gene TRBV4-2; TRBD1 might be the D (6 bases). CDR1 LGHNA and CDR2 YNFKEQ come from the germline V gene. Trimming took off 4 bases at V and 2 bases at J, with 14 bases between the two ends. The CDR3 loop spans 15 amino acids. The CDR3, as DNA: TGTGCCAGCAGCCCGACCTGGACAGACAACTATGGCTACACCTTC. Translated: CASSPTWTDNYGYTF.

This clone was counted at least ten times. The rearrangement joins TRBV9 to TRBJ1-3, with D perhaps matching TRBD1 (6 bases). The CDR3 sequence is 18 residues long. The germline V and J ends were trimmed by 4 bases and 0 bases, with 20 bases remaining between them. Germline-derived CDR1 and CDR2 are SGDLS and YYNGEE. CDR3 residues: CASSSQGTPRASGNTIYF. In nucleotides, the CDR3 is TGTGCCAGCAGCTCTCAGGGGACACCGAGGGCCTCTGGAAACACCATATATTTT.

The CDR3 protein is CASSPPGTVNYGYTF. The CDR3 region has the DNA TGTGCCAGTAGCCCACCCGGGACAGTTAACTATGGCTACACCTTC. This chain joins TRBV19 and TRBJ1-2, with 7 bases fitting TRBD1. J gave up 1 base and V 6 bases, and 8 bases lay outside the gene matches. The germline gives CDR1 LNHDA, CDR2 SQIVND (reference sequence). The CDR3 is 15 amino acids.

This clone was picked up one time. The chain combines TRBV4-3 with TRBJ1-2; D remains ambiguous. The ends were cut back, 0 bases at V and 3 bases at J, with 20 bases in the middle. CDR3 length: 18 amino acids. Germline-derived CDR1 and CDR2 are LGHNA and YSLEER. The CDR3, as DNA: TGCGCCAGCAGCCAAGATCCCCTAGGTGGTACGCGGGACTATGGCTACACCTTC. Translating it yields CASSQDPLGGTRDYGYTF.

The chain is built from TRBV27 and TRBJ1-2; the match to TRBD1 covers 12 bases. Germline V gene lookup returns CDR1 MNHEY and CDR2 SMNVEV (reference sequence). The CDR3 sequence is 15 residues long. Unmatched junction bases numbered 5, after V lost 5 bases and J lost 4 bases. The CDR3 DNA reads TGTGCCAGCAGTCGAGGGACAGGGGGCCGCTATGGCTACACCTTC. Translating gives CASSRGTGGRYGYTF.

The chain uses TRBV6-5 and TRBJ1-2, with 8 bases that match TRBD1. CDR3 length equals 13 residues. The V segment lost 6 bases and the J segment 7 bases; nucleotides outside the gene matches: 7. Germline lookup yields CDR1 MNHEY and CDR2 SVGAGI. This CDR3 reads CASSRRGLGGYTF. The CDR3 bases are TGTGCCAGCAGCCGCAGGGGGCTCGGTGGCTACACCTTC.

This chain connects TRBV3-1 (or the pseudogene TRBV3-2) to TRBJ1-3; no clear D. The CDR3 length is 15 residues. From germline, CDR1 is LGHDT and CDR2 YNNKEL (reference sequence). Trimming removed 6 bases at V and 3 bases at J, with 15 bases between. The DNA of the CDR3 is TGTGCCAGCAGGGATGACGGCCTAGGTGGAAACACCATATATTTT. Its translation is CASRDDGLGGNTIYF.

The CDR3 sequence: CASSQATPGGEQYF. In nucleotides, the CDR3 is TGTGCCAGCAGCCAAGCCACCCCCGGCGGCGAGCAGTACTTC. The gene calls are TRBV3-1 (or the pseudogene TRBV3-2) and TRBJ2-7; D is unresolved. The CDR3 spans 14 residues. Germline V gives CDR1 LGHDT, CDR2 YNNKEL (reference sequence). V lost 1 base to trimming and J lost 6 bases, with 13 bases between them.

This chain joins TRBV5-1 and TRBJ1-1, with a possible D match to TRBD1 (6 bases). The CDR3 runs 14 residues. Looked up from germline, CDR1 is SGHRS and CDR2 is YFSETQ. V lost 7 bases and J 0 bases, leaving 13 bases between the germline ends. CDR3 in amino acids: CASGSGALNTEAFF. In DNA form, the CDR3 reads TGCGCCAGCGGTTCAGGGGCGCTGAACACTGAAGCTTTCTTT.

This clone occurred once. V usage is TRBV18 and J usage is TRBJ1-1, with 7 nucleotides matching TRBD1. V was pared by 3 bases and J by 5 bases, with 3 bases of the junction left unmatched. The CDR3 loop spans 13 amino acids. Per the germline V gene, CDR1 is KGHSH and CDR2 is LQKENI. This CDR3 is CASSPPGQTEAFF. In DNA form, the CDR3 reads TGTGCCAGCTCACCCCCGGGACAGACTGAAGCTTTCTTT.

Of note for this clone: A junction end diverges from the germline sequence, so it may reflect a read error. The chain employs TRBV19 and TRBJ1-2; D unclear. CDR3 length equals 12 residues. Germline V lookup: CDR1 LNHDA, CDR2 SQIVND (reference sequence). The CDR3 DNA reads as TGTGCCAGTATCTCTGGGAGGTACGTGGCCCACTTC. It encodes CASISGRYVAHF.

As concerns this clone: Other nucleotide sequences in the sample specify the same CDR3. The CDR3 DNA sequence: TGCGCCAGCAGCTTGGCAGGGGGCTATGGCTACACCTTC. Its translation: CASSLAGGYGYTF. The V gene is TRBV5-1, the J gene TRBJ1-2, with 7 bases lining up with TRBD1. CDR3 length: 13 amino acids. J gave up 4 bases and V 0 bases, and 0 bases lay outside the gene matches. In germline, CDR1 is SGHRS, CDR2 YFSETQ.

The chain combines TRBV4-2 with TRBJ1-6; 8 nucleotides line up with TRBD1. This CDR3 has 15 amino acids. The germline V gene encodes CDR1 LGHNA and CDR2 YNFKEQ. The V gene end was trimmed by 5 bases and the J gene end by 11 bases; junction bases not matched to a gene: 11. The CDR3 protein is CASSAIDRGDTPLHF. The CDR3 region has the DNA TGTGCCAGCAGCGCCATAGACAGGGGAGATACACCCCTCCACTTT.

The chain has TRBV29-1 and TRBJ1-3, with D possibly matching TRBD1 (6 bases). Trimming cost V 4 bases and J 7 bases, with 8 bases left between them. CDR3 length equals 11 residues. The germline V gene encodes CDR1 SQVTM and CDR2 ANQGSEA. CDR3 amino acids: CSVAQGNTIYF. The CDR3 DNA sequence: TGCAGCGTTGCCCAGGGGAACACCATATATTTT.

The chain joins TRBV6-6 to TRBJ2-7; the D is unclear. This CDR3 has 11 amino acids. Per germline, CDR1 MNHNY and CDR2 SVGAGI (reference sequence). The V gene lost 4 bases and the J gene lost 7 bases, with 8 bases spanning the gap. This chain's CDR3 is CASSWAREQYF. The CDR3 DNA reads TGTGCCAGCAGTTGGGCGAGAGAGCAGTACTTC.

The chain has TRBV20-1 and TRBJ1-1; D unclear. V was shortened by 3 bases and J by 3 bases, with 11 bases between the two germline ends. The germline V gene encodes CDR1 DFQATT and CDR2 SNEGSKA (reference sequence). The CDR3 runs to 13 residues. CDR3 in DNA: TGCAGTGCTAGTGTGGCCGAGGACACTGAAGCTTTCTTT. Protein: CSASVAEDTEAFF.

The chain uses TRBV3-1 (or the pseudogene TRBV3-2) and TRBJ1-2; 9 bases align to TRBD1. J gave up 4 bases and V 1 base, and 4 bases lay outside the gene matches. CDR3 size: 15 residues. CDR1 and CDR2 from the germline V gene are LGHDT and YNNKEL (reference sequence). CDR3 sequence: CASSQGTTGGYGYTF. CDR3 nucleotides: TGTGCCAGCAGCCAAGGAACGACAGGGGGCTATGGCTACACCTTC.

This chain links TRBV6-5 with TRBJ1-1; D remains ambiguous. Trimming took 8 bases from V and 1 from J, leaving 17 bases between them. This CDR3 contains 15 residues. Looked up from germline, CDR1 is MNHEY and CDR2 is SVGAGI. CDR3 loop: CASRGFRGGNTEAFF. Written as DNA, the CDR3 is TGTGCCAGCCGAGGTTTTCGAGGCGGGAACACTGAAGCTTTCTTT.

Written as DNA, the CDR3 is TGTGCCAGCAGCTTAGGGACAGGGAGCAGAAACACCATATATTTT. It translates to CASSLGTGSRNTIYF. The V call is TRBV5-5, the J call TRBJ1-3; 9 nucleotides match TRBD1. This CDR3 has 15 amino acids. J lost 5 bases, V lost 2 bases, and 5 bases had no gene match. Germline CDR1 reads SGHKS; CDR2 reads YYEKEE (reference sequence).

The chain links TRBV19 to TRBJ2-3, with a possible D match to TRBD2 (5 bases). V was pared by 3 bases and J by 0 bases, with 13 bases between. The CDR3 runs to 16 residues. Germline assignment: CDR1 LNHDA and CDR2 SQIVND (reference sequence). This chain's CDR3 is CASSIRGSFSTDTQYF. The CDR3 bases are TGTGCCAGTAGTATCAGAGGGTCCTTTAGCACAGATACGCAGTATTTT. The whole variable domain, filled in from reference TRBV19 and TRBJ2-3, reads DGGITQSPKYLFRKEGQNVTLSCEQNLNHDAMYWYRQDPGQGLRLIYYSQIVNDFQKGDIAEGYSVSREKKESFPLTVTSAQKNPTAFYLCASSIRGSFSTDTQYFGPGTRLTVL.

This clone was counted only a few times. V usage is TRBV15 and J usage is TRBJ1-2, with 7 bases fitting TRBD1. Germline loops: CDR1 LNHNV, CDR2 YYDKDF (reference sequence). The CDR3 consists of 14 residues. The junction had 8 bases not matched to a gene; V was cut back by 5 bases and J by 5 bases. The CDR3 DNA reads TGTGCCACCAGCTCAGGGGGGACAGATTATGGCTACACCTTC. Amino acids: CATSSGGTDYGYTF. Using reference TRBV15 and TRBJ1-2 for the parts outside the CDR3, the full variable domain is DAMVIQNPRYQVTQFGKPVTLSCSQTLNHNVMYWYQQKSSQAPKLLFHYYDKDFNNEADTPDNFQSRRPNTSFCFLDIRSPGLGDTAMYLCATSSGGTDYGYTFGSGTRLTVV.

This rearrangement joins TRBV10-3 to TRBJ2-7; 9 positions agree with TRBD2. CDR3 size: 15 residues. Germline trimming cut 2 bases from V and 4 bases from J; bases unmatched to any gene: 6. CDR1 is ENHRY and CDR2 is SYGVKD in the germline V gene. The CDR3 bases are TGTGCCATCAGTGAGGTCGAGCGGGGGGTGTACGAGCAGTACTTC. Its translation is CAISEVERGVYEQYF.

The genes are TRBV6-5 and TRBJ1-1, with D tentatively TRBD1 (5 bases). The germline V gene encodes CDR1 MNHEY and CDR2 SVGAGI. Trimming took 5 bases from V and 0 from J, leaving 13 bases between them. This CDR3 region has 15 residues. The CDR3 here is CASSTRQLMNTEAFF. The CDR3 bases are TGTGCCAGCAGTACTCGACAGTTAATGAACACTGAAGCTTTCTTT.

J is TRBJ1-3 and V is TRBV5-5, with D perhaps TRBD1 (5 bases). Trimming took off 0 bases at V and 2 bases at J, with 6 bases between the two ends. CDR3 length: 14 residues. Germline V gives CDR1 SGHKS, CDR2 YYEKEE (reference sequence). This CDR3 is CASSLEGTGNTIYF. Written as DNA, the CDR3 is TGTGCCAGCAGCTTGGAGGGGACTGGAAACACCATATATTTT.

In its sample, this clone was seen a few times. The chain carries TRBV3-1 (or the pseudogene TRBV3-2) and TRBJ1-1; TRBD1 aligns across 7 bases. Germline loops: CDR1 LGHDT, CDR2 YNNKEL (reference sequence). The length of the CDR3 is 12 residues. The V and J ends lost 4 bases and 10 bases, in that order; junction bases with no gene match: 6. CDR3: CASSRQTGTAFF. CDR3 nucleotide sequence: TGTGCCAGCAGCCGGCAGACAGGGACAGCTTTCTTT.

The CDR3 region has the DNA TGTGCCAGCCCCGGAGTGCTTACAGATACGCAGTATTTT. Its translation is CASPGVLTDTQYF. This chain connects TRBV2 to TRBJ2-3; no clear D. Deletions cut 8 bases from V and 3 bases from J, with 12 bases between. This CDR3 contains 13 residues. CDR1 is SNHLY, CDR2 FYNNEI, per germline.

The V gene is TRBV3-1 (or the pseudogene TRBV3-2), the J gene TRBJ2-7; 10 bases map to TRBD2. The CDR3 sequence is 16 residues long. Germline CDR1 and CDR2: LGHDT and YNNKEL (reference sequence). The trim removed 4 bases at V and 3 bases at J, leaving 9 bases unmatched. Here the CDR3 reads CASSPPGGLADYEQYF. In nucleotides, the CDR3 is TGTGCCAGCAGCCCCCCTGGAGGACTAGCGGACTACGAGCAGTACTTC.

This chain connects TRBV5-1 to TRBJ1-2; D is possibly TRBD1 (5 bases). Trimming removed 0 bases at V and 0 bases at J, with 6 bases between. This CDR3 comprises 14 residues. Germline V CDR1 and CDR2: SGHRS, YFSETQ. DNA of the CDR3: TGCGCCAGCAGCTTGGCGACAGCTAACTATGGCTACACCTTC. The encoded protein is CASSLATANYGYTF.